These 5 T cell receptor beta chains were all obtained from the same sample, sequenced in a study of long-term antiretroviral therapy in people with HIV. Samples were assayed with immunoSEQ v3.0 at survey level. Some clones are missing from TCRdb's copy, which holds only in-frame ones; the method was immunoSEQ multiplex PCR. There are approximately 24,000 clones in the sample; 84% occur only once, and about 4.5% lies in the top ten. Sample: unsorted PBMCs, taken almost 6 years after starting antiretroviral therapy. These receptors were taken from a man between 25 and 39 years old with HIV.

The chain combines TRBV4-3 with TRBJ2-7; 7 nucleotides match TRBD2. The CDR3 is 18 residues long. Unmatched junction bases numbered 16, after V lost 3 bases and J lost 2 bases. Germline lookup yields CDR1 LGHNA and CDR2 YSLEER. As DNA, the CDR3 is TGCGCCAGCAGCCACCCCCTTTTAGAGCTAGCGGATACCTACGAGCAGTACTTC. It codes for CASSHPLLELADTYEQYF.

V usage is TRBV6-5 and J usage is TRBJ2-7; D might be TRBD1 or TRBD2, each matching 5 bases. Trimming cost V 0 bases and J 5 bases, with 11 bases left between them. Germline CDR1 MNHEY, CDR2 SVGAGI. The CDR3 is 14 amino acids. CDR3 nucleotide sequence: TGTGCCAGCAGTTACTCTTTAGGGGAGAACGAGCAGTACTTC. Its protein is CASSYSLGENEQYF.

This clone showed up just once. The rearrangement joins TRBV10-3 to TRBJ2-1, with 9 bases identical to TRBD2. V lost 0 bases and J lost 7; bases outside the gene matches: 7. The CDR3 consists of 16 residues. Germline lookup yields CDR1 ENHRY and CDR2 SYGVKD. The CDR3: CAISESGGGADNEQFF. CDR3 DNA sequence: TGTGCCATCAGTGAGTCTGGCGGGGGGGCAGATAATGAGCAGTTCTTC.

V gene TRBV7-2 combines with J gene TRBJ2-1; 13 nucleotides align to TRBD2. Losses at the gene ends were 4 bases for V and 6 bases for J; bases not matched to a gene: 6. Per the germline V gene, CDR1 is SGHTA and CDR2 is FQGNSA. This CDR3 is 16 amino acids long. The CDR3 DNA follows: TGTGCCAGCAGCTCCGGGGGGACTAGCGGGGTCAATGAGCAGTTCTTC. It yields the protein CASSSGGTSGVNEQFF.

The rearrangement uses TRBV4-3 and TRBJ1-5, with D unresolved. Germline CDR1 reads LGHNA; CDR2 reads YSLEER. V was cut by 0 bases and J by 0 bases, with 12 bases left in between. The CDR3 is 17 amino acids. DNA of the CDR3: TGCGCCAGCAGCCAAGATCCGCCCCGTGGTAGCAATCAGCCCCAGCATTTT. Protein: CASSQDPPRGSNQPQHF.